This TCR beta chain was retrieved from a study of blood T cell repertoires in COVID-19. The CDR3 is made up of 15 amino acids. V was trimmed by 6 bases and J by 1 base, leaving 12 bases between them. Germline assignment: CDR1 SGHVS and CDR2 FNYEAQ. Profiled with immunoSEQ multiplex PCR; TCRdb holds only in-frame clones, not every one. Of 330,000 or so clones in the sample, more than 85% were seen once. Sample: PBMCs or T cells enriched from blood (not recorded which). This chain joins TRBV7-6 and TRBJ2-2; weak D call: TRBD2 (5 bases). This receptor was obtained from a woman in her thirties who had recovered from COVID-19. CDR3 sequence: CASRDAGQNTGELFF. CDR3 DNA sequence: TGTGCCAGCAGAGATGCGGGCCAGAACACCGGGGAGCTGTTTTTT. Combining the CDR3 with reference TRBV7-6 and TRBJ2-2 gives the whole variable domain GAGVSQSPRYKVTKRGQDVALRCDPISGHVSLYWYRQALGQGPEFLTYFNYEAQQDKSGLPNDRFSAERPEGSISTLTIQRTEQRDSAMYRCASRDAGQNTGELFFGEGSRLTVL.